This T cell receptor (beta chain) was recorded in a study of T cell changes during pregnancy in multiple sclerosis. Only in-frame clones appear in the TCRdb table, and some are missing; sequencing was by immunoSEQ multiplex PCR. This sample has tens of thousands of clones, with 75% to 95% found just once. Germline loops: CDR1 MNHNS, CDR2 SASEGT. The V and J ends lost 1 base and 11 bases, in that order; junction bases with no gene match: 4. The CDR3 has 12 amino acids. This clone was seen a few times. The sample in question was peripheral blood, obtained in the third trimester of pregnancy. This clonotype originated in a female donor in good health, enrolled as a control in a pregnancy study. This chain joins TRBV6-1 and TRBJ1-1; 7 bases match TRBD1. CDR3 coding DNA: TGTGCCAGCAGTGAAGGGGGGACAGAGGCTTTCTTT. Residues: CASSEGGTEAFF.